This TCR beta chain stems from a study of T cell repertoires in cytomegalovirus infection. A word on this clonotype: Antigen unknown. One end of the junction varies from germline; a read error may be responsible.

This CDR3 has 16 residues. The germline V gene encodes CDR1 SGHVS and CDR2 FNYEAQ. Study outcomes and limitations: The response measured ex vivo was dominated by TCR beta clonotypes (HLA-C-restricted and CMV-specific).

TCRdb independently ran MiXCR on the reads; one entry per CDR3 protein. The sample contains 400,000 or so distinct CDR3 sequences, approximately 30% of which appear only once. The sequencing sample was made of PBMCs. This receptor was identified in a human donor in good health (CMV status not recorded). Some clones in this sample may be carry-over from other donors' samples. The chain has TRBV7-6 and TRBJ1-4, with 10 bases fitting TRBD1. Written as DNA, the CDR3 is TGTGCCAGCAGCTTAGTGGGGACAGGGGAGTTTGAACAACTGTTTTTT. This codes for CASSLVGTGEFEQLFF.